The 18 T cell receptor beta chains presented below share a single source sample, sequenced in a study of control samples from healthy donors and cancer patients. The protocol was immunoSEQ multiplex PCR, while the TCRdb copy is restricted to in-frame clones and leaves out a portion. The sample has roughly 160,000 clones, about 94% seen once. Sequenced material: PBMCs. These receptor sequences come from a man aged 60 to 69 with colorectal cancer.

This sequence joins TRBV4-1 and TRBJ1-3; 9 positions match TRBD1. V trimming: 4 bases; J trimming: 4 bases; junction bases outside the gene matches: 8. CDR1 is MGHRA and CDR2 is YSYEKL in the germline V gene. The CDR3 consists of 16 residues. CDR3 nucleotides: TGCGCCAGCAGCCGAATACAGGGGGCGGCGGGAAACACCATATATTTT. This translates into CASSRIQGAAGNTIYF.

This clone has a handful of counts. V usage is TRBV6-1 and J usage is TRBJ1-2; no definite D call. V was cut by 0 bases and J by 7 bases, with 12 bases left in between. The germline CDR1 and CDR2 sequences are MNHNS and SASEGT. The CDR3 covers 14 residues. The CDR3 coding sequence is TGTGCCAGCAGTGAAGCTCAGGCGGCGGGTGGCTACACCTTC. Translating gives CASSEAQAAGGYTF.

The chain employs TRBV5-6 and TRBJ2-3, with 9 positions matching TRBD2. From germline, CDR1 is SGHDT and CDR2 YYEEEE. This CDR3 comprises 16 residues. J was trimmed by 3 bases and V by 2 bases; bases with no gene match: 7. Here the CDR3 reads CASSLLAAGGTDTQYF. In DNA, the CDR3 is TGTGCCAGCAGCTTACTAGCGGCGGGAGGGACAGATACGCAGTATTTT.

The chain employs TRBV18 and TRBJ2-3; TRBD2 agrees at 12 bases. CDR3 length: 16 amino acids. CDR1 is KGHSH and CDR2 is LQKENI in the germline V gene. V lost 4 bases, J lost 8 bases, and 10 bases stayed unmatched. The CDR3 loop reads CASSRPPGTSGFTQYF. The CDR3 DNA is TGTGCCAGCTCACGCCCTCCCGGGACTAGCGGGTTTACGCAGTATTTT.

This clone was recorded once. The CDR3 DNA is TGTGCCAGCAGCTTATCAGGGGTGGAGACCCAGTACTTC. Encoded protein: CASSLSGVETQYF. The V gene is TRBV7-9, the J gene TRBJ2-5; possible D gene TRBD1, 6 bases. This CDR3 has 13 residues. Germline CDR1 SEHNR, CDR2 FQNEAQ (reference sequence). Trimming took 2 bases from V and 5 from J, leaving 9 bases between them.

The DNA for the CDR3 is TGTGCCAGCAGAGCCGGGTTTGAGCAGTTCTTC. This codes for CASRAGFEQFF. The V gene is TRBV6-5, the J gene TRBJ2-1; no clear D gene. The CDR3 is 11 amino acids. CDR1 is MNHEY and CDR2 is SVGAGI in the germline V gene. Trimming shortened V by 6 bases and J by 9 bases, and 9 bases separated the two germline ends.

Only one count was recorded for this clone. This chain connects TRBV6-6 to TRBJ1-6; no reliable D call. The CDR3 extends over 14 amino acids. Looked up from germline, CDR1 is MNHNY and CDR2 is SVGAGI (reference sequence). The germline V and J ends were trimmed by 4 bases and 9 bases, with 13 bases remaining between them. The DNA of the CDR3 is TGTGCCAGCAGTTTTTCCTCGGTGGGTTCACCCCTCCACTTT. Encoded protein: CASSFSSVGSPLHF.

The chain links TRBV5-1 to TRBJ1-2, with D hard to call. With 0 bases removed from V and 0 bases from J, the gap between germline ends came to 12 bases. The germline gives CDR1 SGHRS, CDR2 YFSETQ. The CDR3 consists of 16 residues. Here the CDR3 DNA reads TGCGCCAGCAGCTTGGAAACCGGGCAGACTAACTATGGCTACACCTTC. The encoded protein is CASSLETGQTNYGYTF.

The gene calls are TRBV5-5 and TRBJ1-1; 11 positions match TRBD1. Germline CDR1 reads SGHKS; CDR2 reads YYEKEE (reference sequence). This CDR3 contains 15 residues. The V gene end was trimmed by 2 bases and the J gene end by 6 bases; junction bases not matched to a gene: 6. The CDR3 loop reads CASSLGQGALSEAFF. CDR3 bases: TGTGCCAGCAGCTTAGGACAGGGGGCTTTGTCTGAAGCTTTCTTT.

V usage is TRBV7-2 and J usage is TRBJ2-3; 14 nucleotides agree with TRBD2. Germline CDR1 is SGHTA and CDR2 is FQGNSA. CDR3 length equals 16 residues. With V trimmed by 0 bases and J by 8 bases, 4 bases remained unmatched. CDR3: CASSLATSGGAGTQYF. In nucleotides, the CDR3 is TGTGCCAGCAGCTTAGCGACTAGCGGGGGGGCGGGTACGCAGTATTTT. The full variable domain, its missing parts supplied by reference TRBV7-2 and TRBJ2-3, is GAGVSQSPSNKVTEKGKDVELRCDPISGHTALYWYRQSLGQGLEFLIYFQGNSAPDKSGLPSDRFSAERTGGSVSTLTIQRTQQEDSAVYLCASSLATSGGAGTQYFGPGTRLTVL.

V and J are TRBV3-1 (or the pseudogene TRBV3-2) and TRBJ1-5, with 7 positions matching TRBD1. After removal of 4 bases from V and 3 bases from J, the junction contained 3 bases not matched to a gene. Germline CDR1 reads LGHDT; CDR2 reads YNNKEL (reference sequence). CDR3 length: 14 residues. The CDR3 DNA is TGTGCCAGCAGCCCCGGGACAGCCAATCAGCCCCAGCATTTT. Encoded protein: CASSPGTANQPQHF.

The genes are TRBV19 and TRBJ2-7, with 8 positions matching TRBD1. The trim removed 3 bases at V and 2 bases at J, leaving 3 bases unmatched. CDR1 is LNHDA and CDR2 is SQIVND in the germline V gene (reference sequence). The CDR3 sequence is 14 residues long. The CDR3 sequence is CASSIQTGAYEQYF. DNA for the CDR3: TGTGCCAGTAGTATCCAGACAGGGGCCTACGAGCAGTACTTC.

The chain is built from TRBV27 and TRBJ1-2, with D perhaps TRBD1 (6 bases). The CDR3 is 13 residues long. The germline V gene encodes CDR1 MNHEY and CDR2 SMNVEV (reference sequence). Trimming cost V 0 bases and J 8 bases, with 10 bases left between them. CDR3 protein: CASSLSGARGYTF. The CDR3, as DNA: TGTGCCAGCAGTTTATCGGGGGCGCGCGGCTACACCTTC.

J is TRBJ2-5 and V is TRBV19; 7 bases are a match to TRBD2. The CDR3 consists of 15 residues. The J segment lost 5 bases and the V segment lost 3 bases, leaving 9 bases of the junction unmatched. Per the germline V gene, CDR1 is LNHDA and CDR2 is SQIVND (reference sequence). The CDR3: CASSISGEPGETQYF. The CDR3 DNA follows: TGTGCCAGTAGTATCAGCGGGGAACCCGGGGAGACCCAGTACTTC.

The V call is TRBV5-1, the J call TRBJ2-7; no clear D. Germline values: CDR1 SGHRS, CDR2 YFSETQ. The CDR3 is 14 amino acids. The ends were cut back, 4 bases at V and 6 bases at J, with 17 bases in the middle. The CDR3: CASSLPGGRVEQYF. CDR3 DNA sequence: TGCGCCAGCAGCCTCCCCGGTGGTAGGGTCGAGCAGTACTTC.

The V and J genes are TRBV7-9 and TRBJ1-3; D gene uncertain. The V and J ends lost 2 bases and 8 bases respectively, with 4 bases between them. The germline V gene has CDR1 SEHNR and CDR2 FQNEAQ (reference sequence). This CDR3 is 11 amino acids long. The CDR3 sequence: CASSLLDTIYF. CDR3 nucleotides: TGTGCCAGCAGCTTATTGGACACCATATATTTT.

This chain uses TRBV3-1 (or the pseudogene TRBV3-2) with TRBJ1-3; D may be TRBD1 (5 bases). The germline V gene encodes CDR1 LGHDT and CDR2 YNNKEL (reference sequence). The CDR3 contains 17 residues. V was trimmed by 2 bases and J by 3 bases, leaving 17 bases between them. The DNA of the CDR3 is TGTGCCAGCAGCCAACCACCGCAGGGTGATGGTGGAAACACCATATATTTT. As protein: CASSQPPQGDGGNTIYF.

The chain recombines TRBV2 with TRBJ2-3; no definite D call. CDR3 length: 11 amino acids. With 9 bases removed from V and 5 bases from J, the gap between germline ends came to 9 bases. Germline loops: CDR1 SNHLY, CDR2 FYNNEI. The CDR3, as DNA: TGTGCCAGTCACTACGAAGATACGCAGTATTTT. Protein sequence: CASHYEDTQYF.